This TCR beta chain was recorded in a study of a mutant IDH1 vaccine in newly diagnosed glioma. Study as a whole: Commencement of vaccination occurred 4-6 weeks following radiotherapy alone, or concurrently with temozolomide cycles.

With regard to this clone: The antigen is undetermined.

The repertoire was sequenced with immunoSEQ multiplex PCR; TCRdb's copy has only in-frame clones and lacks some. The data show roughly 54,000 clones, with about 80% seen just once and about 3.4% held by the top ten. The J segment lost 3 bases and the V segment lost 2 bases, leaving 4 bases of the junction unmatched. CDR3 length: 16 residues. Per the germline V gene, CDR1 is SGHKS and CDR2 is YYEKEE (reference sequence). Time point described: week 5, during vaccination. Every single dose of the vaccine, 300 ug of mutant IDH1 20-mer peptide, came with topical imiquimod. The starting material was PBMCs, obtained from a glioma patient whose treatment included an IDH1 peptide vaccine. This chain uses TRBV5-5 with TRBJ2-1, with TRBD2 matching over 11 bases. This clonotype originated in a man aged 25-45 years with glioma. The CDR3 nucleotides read TGTGCCAGCAGCTTCTCTAGCGGGGGGTTCTACAATGAGCAGTTCTTC. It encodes CASSFSSGGFYNEQFF.